What follows describes a single T cell receptor (beta chain). CDR1 and CDR2 (germline): MNHNY, SVGAGI (reference sequence). CDR3 size: 14 residues. The V gene end was trimmed by 6 bases and the J gene end by 6 bases; junction bases not matched to a gene: 4. The data belong to a study of blood T cell repertoires in COVID-19. TCRdb keeps only in-frame clones here, not all; method: immunoSEQ multiplex PCR. Here the sample spans some 10,000 clones, about 90% being singletons. The J gene is TRBJ1-3, the V gene TRBV6-6; 11 nucleotides align to TRBD1. The sequence was collected from a human donor in a cohort sampled during active COVID-19. The sample consisted of peripheral blood. This CDR3 is CASSAGQGANTIYF. CDR3 sequence (DNA): TGTGCCAGCAGCGCCGGACAGGGGGCAAACACCATATATTTT.